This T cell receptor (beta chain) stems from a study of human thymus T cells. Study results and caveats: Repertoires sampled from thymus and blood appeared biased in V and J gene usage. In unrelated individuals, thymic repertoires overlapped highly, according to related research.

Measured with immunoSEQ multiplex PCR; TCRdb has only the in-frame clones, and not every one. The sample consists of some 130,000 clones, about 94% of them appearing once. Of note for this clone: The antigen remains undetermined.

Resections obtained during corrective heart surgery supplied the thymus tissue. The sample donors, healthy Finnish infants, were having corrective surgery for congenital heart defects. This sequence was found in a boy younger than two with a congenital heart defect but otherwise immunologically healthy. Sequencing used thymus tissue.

The CDR3 DNA follows: TGTGCCAGCAGTCCCTTAAACAGGAAGAACACTGAAGCTTTCTTT. This codes for CASSPLNRKNTEAFF. The J gene is TRBJ1-1, the V gene TRBV27; maybe TRBD1 (5 bases). CDR1 and CDR2 (germline): MNHEY, SMNVEV (reference sequence). This CDR3 has 15 amino acids. V lost 5 bases to trimming and J lost 1 base, with 14 bases between them.